This TCR beta chain is from a study of shared clonotypes between healthy human individuals. General observations from the study: Generation probability values for non-shared clonotypes were lower than those for clonotypes shared by all four donors.

Data came from immunoSEQ multiplex PCR; TCRdb stores just in-frame clones and leaves some out. This repertoire shows about 1 million clones, around 76% found once; its top ten account for approximately 1.5%. This CDR3 comprises 14 residues. The ends lost 0 bases at V and 6 bases at J; junction bases unmatched: 5. Germline V lookup: CDR1 SGHRS, CDR2 YFSETQ. Comments on this clone: Its antigen is not known.

The sequenced sample consisted of memory CD4+ T cells sorted from blood. Specified subset: CD45RA-negative fraction. This TCR was sampled from a man aged 18 to 35 in good health. The V gene is TRBV5-1, the J gene TRBJ1-2; 7 bases are a match to TRBD1. In nucleotides, the CDR3 is TGCGCCAGCAGCTTGGTGGACAGGTCCGATGGCTACACCTTC. This encodes CASSLVDRSDGYTF.